This entry lists 18 T cell receptor beta chains sequenced from one sample in a study of blood T cell repertoires in COVID-19. The table came from immunoSEQ multiplex PCR; TCRdb's copy has only in-frame clones and leaves some out. The sample includes some 130,000 clones, approximately 80% of them seen just once. Sample: peripheral blood. Every receptor here comes from a human donor in a cohort sampled during active COVID-19.

This clone showed up just once. The V gene is TRBV12-5, the J gene TRBJ2-1; 14 bases align to TRBD2. Germline loops: CDR1 LGHNT, CDR2 FRNRAP. This CDR3 is 16 amino acids long. V was pared by 3 bases and J by 7 bases, with 5 bases of the junction left unmatched. CDR3 sequence (DNA): TGTGCTAGTGGTTTCCGACTAGCGGGAGGGTGGAATGAGCAGTTCTTC. Translated, it gives CASGFRLAGGWNEQFF.

The chain couples TRBV19 to TRBJ1-2; possibly TRBD1 for D (5 bases). The CDR3 consists of 13 residues. CDR1 LNHDA and CDR2 SQIVND come from the germline V gene (reference sequence). Trimming pared 3 bases from V and 2 bases from J, leaving 7 bases between. The CDR3 DNA follows: TGTGCCAGTAGTATGCAGGGCAACTATGGCTACACCTTC. Protein: CASSMQGNYGYTF.

The chain has TRBV5-1 and TRBJ1-3; TRBD1 matches 8 bases. The trim removed 2 bases at V and 3 bases at J, leaving 4 bases unmatched. Germline CDR1 reads SGHRS; CDR2 reads YFSETQ. CDR3 length equals 15 residues. The CDR3 protein is CASSFSGGDGNTIYF. The CDR3 nucleotides read TGCGCCAGCAGCTTTTCAGGGGGCGATGGAAACACCATATATTTT.

This clone was detected once. This chain connects TRBV14 to TRBJ2-2, with 7 positions matching TRBD1. The CDR3 contains 15 residues. V gave up 4 bases and J gave up 3 bases; unmatched junction bases: 5. Germline values: CDR1 SGHDN, CDR2 FVKESK. The CDR3 loop is CASSRRQGDTGELFF. The CDR3 nucleotides read TGTGCCAGCAGCCGCCGACAGGGAGACACCGGGGAGCTGTTTTTT.

The chain uses TRBV28 and TRBJ2-1, with no clear D. Trimming shortened V by 1 base and J by 10 bases, and 14 bases separated the two germline ends. Germline loops: CDR1 MDHEN, CDR2 SYDVKM. The CDR3 extends over 14 amino acids. The CDR3 loop is CASSLLQFFGEQFF. DNA of the CDR3: TGTGCCAGCAGTTTATTACAGTTTTTCGGCGAGCAGTTCTTC.

J is TRBJ2-3 and V is TRBV6-5; D possibly corresponds to TRBD2 (6 bases). The CDR3 extends over 15 amino acids. V was clipped by 8 bases and J by 2 bases, with 17 bases between them. Per germline, CDR1 MNHEY and CDR2 SVGAGI. CDR3 sequence (DNA): TGTGCCAGCTGTACGCGGGCGGGGTCCACAGATACGCAGTATTTT. It translates to CASCTRAGSTDTQYF.

This clone was picked up one time. Other DNA sequences in this specimen translate into the identical CDR3. This chain connects TRBV11-3 to TRBJ2-3; possible D gene TRBD1, 6 bases. From germline, CDR1 is SGHNT and CDR2 YENEEA. Trimming removed 3 bases from V and 3 bases from J, with 10 bases in between. This CDR3 has 14 amino acids. The CDR3 loop is CASSLGQGTDTQYF. The DNA for the CDR3 is TGTGCCAGCAGCTTGGGGCAGGGGACAGATACGCAGTATTTT.

This chain links TRBV2 with TRBJ1-5, with D perhaps matching TRBD1 (5 bases). V was clipped by 4 bases and J by 10 bases, with 14 bases between them. Per the germline V gene, CDR1 is SNHLY and CDR2 is FYNNEI. The CDR3 loop spans 13 amino acids. CDR3 amino acids: CASSVCRECPQHF. The CDR3 nucleotides are TGTGCCAGCAGTGTCTGCAGGGAATGTCCCCAGCATTTT. The full variable domain, in which reference TRBV2 and TRBJ1-5 provide the parts outside the CDR3, is EPEVTQTPSHQVTQMGQEVILRCVPISNHLYFYWYRQILGQKVEFLVSFYNNEISEKSEIFDDQFSVERPDGSNFTLKIRSTKLEDSAMYFCASSVCRECPQHFGDGTRLSIL.

This chain links TRBV19 with TRBJ2-4, with D perhaps TRBD1 (6 bases). Looked up from germline, CDR1 is LNHDA and CDR2 is SQIVND (reference sequence). Trimming took 1 base from V and 8 from J, leaving 6 bases between them. The CDR3 runs to 12 residues. CDR3 in DNA: TGTGCCAGTAGTATAGGGACAGACATTCAGTACTTC. Residues: CASSIGTDIQYF.

The V call is TRBV6-5, the J call TRBJ1-4; possibly TRBD1 for D (5 bases). Trimming took off 4 bases at V and 8 bases at J, with 14 bases between the two ends. The V gene's germline CDR1 is MNHEY and CDR2 SVGAGI. CDR3 size: 14 residues. In DNA, the CDR3 is TGTGCCAGCAGTTCCGGATCGGGGGGGGAAAAACTGTTTTTT. It is translated as CASSSGSGGEKLFF.

The rearrangement uses TRBV7-2 and TRBJ2-3; 8 bases match TRBD1. CDR3 length equals 15 residues. The trim removed 3 bases at V and 4 bases at J, leaving 6 bases unmatched. Germline CDR1 reads SGHTA; CDR2 reads FQGNSA. The DNA of the CDR3 is TGTGCCAGCAGCTTCGGTCCAGGGGGCTCAGATACGCAGTATTTT. This codes for CASSFGPGGSDTQYF.

This chain uses TRBV29-1 with TRBJ2-7, with 8 positions matching TRBD2. V trimming: 7 bases; J trimming: 7 bases; junction bases outside the gene matches: 12. The CDR3 runs to 13 residues. Germline V gene data show CDR1 as SQVTM and CDR2 as ANQGSEA. CDR3 DNA: TGCAGCGCCGGGGGGGGCAGGGTAGGAGAGCAGTACTTC. Residues: CSAGGGRVGEQYF.

V is TRBV2 and J is TRBJ2-5; no clear D. CDR1 SNHLY and CDR2 FYNNEI come from the germline V gene. Trimming stripped 3 bases from V and 5 bases from J, with 10 bases between. The CDR3 has 13 residues. The CDR3 reads CASSDSPPETQYF. The CDR3 nucleotides are TGTGCCAGCAGTGATTCCCCCCCGGAGACCCAGTACTTC.

The rearrangement joins TRBV7-2 to TRBJ1-3, with 7 nucleotides matching TRBD1. CDR3 length equals 15 residues. J lost 2 bases, V lost 3 bases, and 4 bases had no gene match. The V gene's germline CDR1 is SGHTA and CDR2 FQGNSA. CDR3 sequence (DNA): TGTGCCAGCAGCTTGGGCACAGGGGCTGGAAACACCATATATTTT. Amino acid sequence: CASSLGTGAGNTIYF.

This sequence joins TRBV7-2 and TRBJ1-4, with no clear D. Trimming took off 3 bases at V and 6 bases at J, with 11 bases between the two ends. Germline V gives CDR1 SGHTA, CDR2 FQGNSA. This CDR3 spans 14 amino acids. CDR3 loop: CASSFRGRDEKLFF. DNA of the CDR3: TGTGCCAGCAGCTTTCGAGGGAGGGATGAAAAACTGTTTTTT.

The CDR3 is CASSRGDNQPQHF. The CDR3 DNA reads as TGTGCCAGCTCACGGGGGGATAATCAGCCCCAGCATTTT. This chain connects TRBV18 to TRBJ1-5; D might be TRBD1 (5 bases). V was shortened by 4 bases and J by 4 bases, with 8 bases between the two germline ends. CDR1 and CDR2 from the germline V gene are KGHSH and LQKENI. The CDR3 spans 13 residues.

In this sample, this clone turned up a few times. The chain uses TRBV30 and TRBJ2-6; TRBD2 aligns across 9 bases. Trimming removed 0 bases from V and 0 bases from J; junction bases left unmatched: 3. The CDR3 contains 17 residues. Germline V lookup: CDR1 GTSNPN, CDR2 SVGIG (reference sequence). The CDR3 loop is CAWSVLAGASGANVLTF. The CDR3 DNA reads TGTGCCTGGAGTGTGTTAGCGGGGGCCTCTGGGGCCAACGTCCTGACTTTC.

The V and J genes are TRBV21-1 and TRBJ1-5; TRBD1, the D gene given by the table, was not confirmed from the DNA. TRBV21-1 is given as a pseudogene. CDR3 size: 15 residues. CDR3 in amino acids: CASSTQGFSNQPQHF. CDR3 in DNA: TGTGCCAGCAGCACCCAGGGGTTTAGCAATCAGCCCCAGCATTTT.